This TCR beta chain came from a study of OX40 agonist ivuxolimab in advanced cancers. About the investigation overall: Ivuxolimab was a fully human IgG2 agonistic monoclonal antibody targeting the costimulatory receptor OX40 (CD134). Intravenous ivuxolimab was administered to patients every 2 weeks at six dose levels: 0.01, 0.1, 0.3, 1.5, 3 and 10 mg/kg. Of the roughly 50 dose-escalation patients, hepatocellular carcinoma was present in about 20, melanoma in roughly 15, renal cell carcinoma in 9 and head and neck cancer in 9. The dose-escalation cohort was 82.7% male with a mean age of roughly 62 years, ranging from roughly 20 to 80. Patients were allowed to have had prior anti-PD-1, anti-PD-L1 or anti-CTLA-4 therapy, and 40% of the dose-escalation patients had previously received checkpoint inhibitors. Partial responses occurred in three dose-escalation patients: two with cutaneous melanoma and one with hepatocellular carcinoma. Peripheral TCRbeta sequencing aimed to test whether ivuxolimab altered TCR sequence diversity and caused clonal T-cell expansion. The paper reports the monotherapy dose-escalation portion (N of about 50 patients) of the phase I ivuxolimab trial. Results the study describes overall, beyond this receptor: On average, CD8+ T cells showed more expanded clones than CD4+ T cells after ivuxolimab. Clonal expansion of both CD4+ and CD8+ blood T cells was observed from baseline to week 6 at doses 0.1 to 3.0 mg/kg. Low levels of normalized T-cell clonal expansion were also seen in some nonresponding patients. The antigen specificity of the clonally expanded peripheral T cells was not determined. In the 0.1-3.0 mg/kg groups, partial responders were among the patients with the lowest normalized peripheral clonal expansion, particularly in CD8+ T cells.

The trial excluded patients who had a history of autoimmune disease or were on systemic immunosuppression. Peripheral blood for TCR sequencing was collected from all dose cohorts at baseline, on cycle 4 day 1, and on cycle 7 day 1. The samples were taken from a phase I, first-in-human, multicenter, open-label dose-escalation trial of ivuxolimab. Adults with locally advanced or metastatic head and neck squamous cell, hepatocellular, melanoma or renal cell carcinoma were enrolled in the trial. Before TCR sequencing, CD4+ T cells and CD8+ T cells from peripheral blood were sorted into separate populations. Genomic DNA was extracted from sorted cells for sequencing of the TCRbeta CDR3 region. The immunoSEQ Assay was used to sequence the TCRbeta CDR3 regions. The table comes from immuneACCESS by way of TCRdb, which keeps in-frame sequences with V and J called. Part of the clones is missing from these tables; in studies checked, under half for an unresolved V gene and the rest for unknown reasons. The sample has about 34,000 clones on record, around 85% of them singletons. The ten largest clones add up to 10% to 11% of the sample.

A word on this clone: No cognate antigen has been identified for it. No base quality values were provided; no much bigger clone lies one nucleotide off.

V and J lose 10 bases and 0 bases, and a span of 13 bases separates them. From its cysteine to its phenylalanine, the CDR3 spans 15 amino acids. The only DNA kept is the CDR3, 45 bases in frame from the first base. CDR1 MDHEN and CDR2 SYDVKM were looked up in the germline V gene. This clonotype was sampled from an adult with an advanced solid tumor such as melanoma, head and neck, liver or kidney cancer. The chain is made from TRBV28 and TRBJ1-6, with no D gene named confidently. The starting material was CD4+ or CD8+ T cells sorted from blood, obtained in a trial of the OX40 agonist ivuxolimab. Here is the DNA: TGTGCCACCGATTCGGGTGGCTCCTATAATTCACCCCTCCACTTT. The resulting protein is CATDSGGSYNSPLHF.